The 23 T cell receptor beta chains below all came from one sample that was sequenced in a study of blood T cells in healthy people across ages. Then a second PCR, running about 6 to 12 cycles, was carried out with a sample-barcoded 5' primer and a J-beta primer mix. TCRdb independently ran MiXCR on the 5' RACE reads; one entry per CDR3 protein. Found here are roughly 1.6 million distinct CDR3 sequences, roughly 32% of them singletons; the top ten hold roughly 12%. Material: blood. Every receptor here comes from a woman aged 25 to 39 in good health.

This clonotype has just a few counts. This rearrangement joins TRBV13 to TRBJ2-3; no reliable D call. Germline CDR1 and CDR2: PRHDT and FYEKMQ (reference sequence). The CDR3 contains 15 residues. V shed 5 bases and J shed 5 bases, with 17 bases lying between them. The chain's CDR3 is CASSPERGVLDTQYF. The CDR3 nucleotides are TGTGCCAGCAGCCCGGAGCGTGGAGTTCTAGATACGCAGTATTTT.

This clonotype was counted only a few times. The rearrangement links TRBV20-1 to TRBJ2-7; 9 positions match TRBD1. With V trimmed by 6 bases and J by 0 bases, 9 bases remained unmatched. Germline CDR1 reads DFQATT; CDR2 reads SNEGSKA (reference sequence). The CDR3 loop spans 15 amino acids. The CDR3 loop reads CSANNRGLSSYEQYF. The CDR3 DNA reads TGCAGTGCCAACAACAGGGGGCTTAGCTCCTACGAGCAGTACTTC.

This clonotype was picked up a small number of times. For the CDR3, the DNA is TGTGCCAGCAGCCCACACCGGACTAGCGTCCAAATCCAAGAGACCCAGTACTTC. It yields the protein CASSPHRTSVQIQETQYF. The chain has TRBV5-4 and TRBJ2-5; 9 bases are shared with TRBD2. CDR1 SGHNT and CDR2 YYREEE come from the germline V gene (reference sequence). The CDR3 sequence is 18 residues long. Trimming cost V 4 bases and J 1 base; bases outside gene matches: 14. Supplemented by reference TRBV5-4 and TRBJ2-5, the full variable domain reads ETGVTQSPTHLIKTRGQQVTLRCSSQSGHNTVSWYQQALGQGPQFIFQYYREEENGRGNFPPRFSGLQFPNYSSELNVNALELDDSALYLCASSPHRTSVQIQETQYFGPGTRLLVL.

This clonotype was seen a handful of times. This rearrangement joins TRBV7-9 to TRBJ2-7, with TRBD1 as a possible D gene (6 bases). The germline V and J ends were trimmed by 5 bases and 3 bases, with 17 bases remaining between them. This CDR3 is built from 15 residues. Germline V gene data show CDR1 as SEHNR and CDR2 as FQNEAQ (reference sequence). In nucleotides, the CDR3 is TGTGCCAGCAGCCGCAACAGGGAGTCATTCTACGAGCAGTACTTC. This codes for CASSRNRESFYEQYF.

This clonotype was recorded a few times. This rearrangement joins TRBV5-1 to TRBJ2-3; the match to TRBD2 covers 9 bases. Trimming cost V 0 bases and J 1 base; bases outside gene matches: 12. The CDR3 length is 19 residues. Germline CDR1 is SGHRS and CDR2 is YFSETQ. Here the CDR3 DNA reads TGCGCCAGCAGCTTGGCCGGTAGCGGGAGATCGGTTGGCACAGATACGCAGTATTTT. Residues: CASSLAGSGRSVGTDTQYF.

Details on this clonotype: One end of the junction fails to match germline, which may point to a read error. DNA for the CDR3: TGCGCCAGCAGCCAAGTGGAGGTGCCTAGCGATCAGCCCCAGCATTTT. Its translation is CASSQVEVPSDQPQHF. This sequence joins TRBV4-1 and TRBJ1-5, with no clear D. CDR3 length: 16 amino acids. Germline V lookup: CDR1 MGHRA, CDR2 YSYEKL.

This clonotype was observed a handful of times. This chain uses TRBV20-1 with TRBJ2-3, with TRBD2 matching 8 bases. Trimming took 0 bases from V and 0 from J; bases not matched to a gene: 11. This CDR3 has 18 amino acids. Germline V gene sequence: CDR1 DFQATT, CDR2 SNEGSKA (reference sequence). The CDR3 loop reads CSARDPTGRAPSTDTQYF. CDR3 nucleotide sequence: TGCAGTGCTAGAGATCCTACCGGGAGGGCCCCTAGCACAGATACGCAGTATTTT.

This chain uses TRBV6-6 with TRBJ2-7; D gene uncertain. Trimming stripped 8 bases from V and 1 base from J, with 9 bases between. The CDR3 has 12 amino acids. In germline, CDR1 is MNHNY, CDR2 SVGAGI (reference sequence). CDR3 bases: TGTGCCAGCGGGGAACAGTCCTACGAGCAGTACTTC. It yields the protein CASGEQSYEQYF.

V gene TRBV5-1 combines with J gene TRBJ2-7, with 8 bases fitting TRBD2. This CDR3 has 14 amino acids. J was trimmed by 3 bases and V by 4 bases; bases with no gene match: 6. CDR1 is SGHRS and CDR2 is YFSETQ in the germline V gene. The CDR3 here is CASSAGLGIYEQYF. CDR3 DNA sequence: TGCGCCAGCAGCGCGGGACTAGGTATCTACGAGCAGTACTTC.

The V gene is TRBV27, the J gene TRBJ2-2; D not resolved. Looked up from germline, CDR1 is MNHEY and CDR2 is SMNVEV (reference sequence). The CDR3 is 15 amino acids. Deletions cut 5 bases from V and 9 bases from J, with 19 bases between. This CDR3 is CASSGSKVSTRELFF. DNA for the CDR3: TGTGCCAGCAGTGGCTCGAAGGTCTCGACCCGGGAGCTGTTTTTT.

V is TRBV28 and J is TRBJ1-5; a weak D match, TRBD1 (5 bases). From germline, CDR1 is MDHEN and CDR2 SYDVKM. The CDR3 has 14 amino acids. The V and J ends lost 3 bases and 15 bases respectively, with 21 bases between them. The CDR3 region is CASSLLVGAEPTHF. CDR3 coding DNA: TGTGCCAGCAGTTTGTTAGTTGGGGCCGAACCCACGCATTTT.

Concerning this clonotype: One end of the junction does not line up with germline, which may come from a read error. This chain links TRBV19 with TRBJ2-7, with 7 bases that match TRBD1. Germline loops: CDR1 LNHDA, CDR2 SQIVND (reference sequence). The length of the CDR3 is 19 residues. CDR3 nucleotides: TGTGCCAGTAGTATAAGCAACAGGGGATCGGGTTACCTGACCTACAAGCAGTACTTC. Its translation is CASSISNRGSGYLTYKQYF.

The gene calls are TRBV20-1 and TRBJ2-3; tentatively, D is TRBD2 (5 bases). The CDR3 extends over 13 amino acids. The germline V and J ends were trimmed by 5 bases and 1 base, with 10 bases remaining between them. Germline CDR1 is DFQATT and CDR2 is SNEGSKA (reference sequence). CDR3 sequence: CSAGEWRTDTQYF. DNA for the CDR3: TGCAGTGCTGGGGAGTGGCGCACAGATACGCAGTATTTT.

This clonotype was picked up a small number of times. The genes are TRBV5-1 and TRBJ2-1, with TRBD1 matching 9 bases. V lost 4 bases, J lost 7 bases, and 9 bases stayed unmatched. Germline CDR1 reads SGHRS; CDR2 reads YFSETQ. This CDR3 region has 15 residues. CDR3 amino acids: CASSRGTGGWNEQFF. Here the CDR3 DNA reads TGCGCCAGCAGCCGGGGCACAGGGGGCTGGAATGAGCAGTTCTTC. Based on the CDR3 plus reference TRBV5-1 and TRBJ2-1, the full variable domain is KAGVTQTPRYLIKTRGQQVTLSCSPISGHRSVSWYQQTPGQGLQFLFEYFSETQRNKGNFPGRFSGRQFSNSRSEMNVSTLELGDSALYLCASSRGTGGWNEQFFGPGTRLTVL.

The chain recombines TRBV5-4 with TRBJ1-2; the D is unclear. Germline lookup yields CDR1 SGHNT and CDR2 YYREEE (reference sequence). The V gene lost 4 bases and the J gene lost 2 bases, with 9 bases spanning the gap. The CDR3 is 13 amino acids. The CDR3 loop is CASSGPQNYGYTF. The CDR3 DNA is TGTGCCAGCAGCGGCCCGCAGAACTATGGCTACACCTTC.

The CDR3 region has the DNA TGCGCCAGCACCTATCGGGCAGGGGGCCTCACAGATACGCAGTATTTT. Translating gives CASTYRAGGLTDTQYF. This chain uses TRBV5-1 with TRBJ2-3; 8 bases agree with TRBD1. The germline V gene has CDR1 SGHRS and CDR2 YFSETQ. The CDR3 loop spans 16 amino acids. The V segment lost 6 bases and the J segment 2 bases; nucleotides outside the gene matches: 11.

The rearrangement links TRBV10-3 to TRBJ2-3, with 8 bases identical to TRBD1. Germline loops: CDR1 ENHRY, CDR2 SYGVKD. The CDR3 has 16 residues. The J segment lost 0 bases and the V segment lost 3 bases, leaving 5 bases of the junction unmatched. The CDR3 spells CAISDRTGSSTDTQYF. The CDR3, as DNA: TGTGCCATCAGTGACCGGACAGGGTCAAGCACAGATACGCAGTATTTT.

This clonotype has just a few counts. The chain links TRBV3-1 to TRBJ2-5; D is undetermined. Deletions cut 5 bases from V and 0 bases from J, with 10 bases between. The CDR3 extends over 14 amino acids. CDR1 is LGHDT, CDR2 YNNKEL, per germline (reference sequence). The CDR3 coding sequence is TGTGCCAGCAGCTCCCGGAAGAACCAAGAGACCCAGTACTTC. Amino acids: CASSSRKNQETQYF.

This clonotype was detected only a few times. The rearrangement uses TRBV3-1 and TRBJ2-3, with a tentative D call TRBD1 (6 bases). V lost 0 bases to trimming and J lost 5 bases, with 12 bases between them. Germline V gives CDR1 LGHDT, CDR2 YNNKEL (reference sequence). This CDR3 is built from 15 residues. This CDR3 is CASSQDLRGGDTQYF. The CDR3 DNA reads TGTGCCAGCAGCCAAGATCTCAGGGGCGGAGATACGCAGTATTTT.

This clonotype was picked up a small number of times. This sequence joins TRBV6-2 or TRBV6-3 and TRBJ2-5; TRBD2 agrees at 7 bases. There are 15 residues in the CDR3. Per germline, CDR1 MNHEY and CDR2 SVGEGT. V was pared by 2 bases and J by 2 bases, with 5 bases of the junction left unmatched. CDR3 bases: TGTGCCAGCAGTTACCTGTCGGGAGGACAAGAGACCCAGTACTTC. This sequence encodes CASSYLSGGQETQYF.

In its sample, this clonotype was seen many times. This rearrangement joins TRBV7-3 to TRBJ2-5; 12 bases fit TRBD1. Germline V CDR1 and CDR2: SGHTA, FQGTGA. The J segment lost 7 bases and the V segment lost 0 bases, leaving 3 bases of the junction unmatched. The CDR3 totals 15 residues. This chain's CDR3 is CASSLTGQGAGTQYF. The CDR3 DNA reads TGTGCCAGCAGCTTAACGGGACAGGGGGCAGGGACCCAGTACTTC. Complete variable domain (other parts from reference TRBV7-3 and TRBJ2-5): GAGVSQTPSNKVTEKGKYVELRCDPISGHTALYWYRQSLGQGPEFLIYFQGTGAADDSGLPNDRFFAVRPEGSVSTLKIQRTERGDSAVYLCASSLTGQGAGTQYFGPGTRLLVL.

As concerns this clonotype: A single base separates this from a much larger clone, so it may be a read error. This chain connects TRBV6-1 to TRBJ2-7; no clear D gene. From germline, CDR1 is MNHNS and CDR2 SASEGT. Trimming took 1 base from V and 2 from J, leaving 6 bases between them. This CDR3 has 13 residues. The DNA of the CDR3 is TGTGCCAGCAGTGAAGGGCCAGCCTACGAGCAGTACTTC. It codes for CASSEGPAYEQYF.

V gene TRBV4-1 combines with J gene TRBJ2-1, with D unclear. V dropped 1 base and J dropped 3 bases, with 7 bases sitting between them. This CDR3 region has 14 residues. Germline CDR1 is MGHRA and CDR2 is YSYEKL. CDR3 residues: CASSQGRVYNEQFF. The DNA for the CDR3 is TGCGCCAGCAGCCAAGGTAGGGTCTACAATGAGCAGTTCTTC.